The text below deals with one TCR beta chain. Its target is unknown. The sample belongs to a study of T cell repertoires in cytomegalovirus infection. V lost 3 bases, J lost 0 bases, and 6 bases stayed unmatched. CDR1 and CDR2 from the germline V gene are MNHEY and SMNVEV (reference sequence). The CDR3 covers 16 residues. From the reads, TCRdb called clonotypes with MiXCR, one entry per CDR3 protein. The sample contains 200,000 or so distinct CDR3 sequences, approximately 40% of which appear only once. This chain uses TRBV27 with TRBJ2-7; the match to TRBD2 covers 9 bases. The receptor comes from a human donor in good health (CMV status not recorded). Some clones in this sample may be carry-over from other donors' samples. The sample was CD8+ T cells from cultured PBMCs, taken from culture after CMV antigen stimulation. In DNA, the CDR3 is TGTGCCAGCAGTTTGTCTAGCGGGGAAAGCTCCTACGAGCAGTACTTC. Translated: CASSLSSGESSYEQYF.